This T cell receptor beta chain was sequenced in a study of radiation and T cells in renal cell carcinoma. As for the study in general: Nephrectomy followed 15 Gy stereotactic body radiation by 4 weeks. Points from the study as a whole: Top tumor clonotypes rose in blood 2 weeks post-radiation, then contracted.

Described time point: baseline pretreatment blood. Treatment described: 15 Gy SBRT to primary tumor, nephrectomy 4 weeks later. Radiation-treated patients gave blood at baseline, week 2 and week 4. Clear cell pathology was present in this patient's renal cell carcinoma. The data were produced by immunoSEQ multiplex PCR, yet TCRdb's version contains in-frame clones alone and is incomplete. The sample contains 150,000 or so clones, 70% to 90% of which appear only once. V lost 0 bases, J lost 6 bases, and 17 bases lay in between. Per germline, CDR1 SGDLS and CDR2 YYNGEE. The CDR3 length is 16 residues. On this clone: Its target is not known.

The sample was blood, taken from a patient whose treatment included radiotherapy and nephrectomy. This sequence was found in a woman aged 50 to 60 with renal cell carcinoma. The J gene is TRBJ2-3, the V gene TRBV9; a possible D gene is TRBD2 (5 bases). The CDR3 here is CASSVELGKRWDTQYF. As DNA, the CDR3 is TGTGCCAGCAGCGTAGAACTAGGAAAACGGTGGGATACGCAGTATTTT.